The entry that follows covers one TCR beta chain sequence. What it binds is not known. A junction end diverges from the germline sequence, so it may reflect a read error. This sample was taken from a study of cytomegalovirus exposure and HLA in healthy donors. General study results and limits: Donors were assumed by presence/absence analyses to have roughly uniform sequencing depth. The study carried out a later analysis of TCR beta sequences. It associated approximately 16,000 of them with specific HLA alleles at a false discovery rate of 0.05. Later on, an analysis showed TCR association rates differing by HLA locus, with DRB1 the most and HLA-C the fewest.

This CDR3 is built from 16 residues. Germline lookup yields CDR1 MNHNS and CDR2 SASEGT. Amplification used 60 Vbeta primers and 13 Jbeta primers. Measured with immunoSEQ multiplex PCR; TCRdb has only the in-frame clones, and not every one. The data show roughly 120,000 clones, over 60% seen once. This sequence joins TRBV6-1 and TRBJ2-1; 8 nucleotides match TRBD2. This TCR came from a human donor in good health. Sequencing was carried out using PBMCs. CDR3: CASSEAGSGSNNGQFF. The CDR3 DNA follows: TGTGCCAGCAGTGAAGCAGGGAGCGGGAGCAACAATGGGCAGTTCTTC.